Presented here are 14 T cell receptor beta chains from one specimen sequenced in a study of shared clonotypes between healthy human individuals. Assay used: immunoSEQ multiplex PCR; TCRdb lists only in-frame clones, some missing. The sample lists approximately 2.3 million clones; 90% to 95% were seen once. Sequencing was carried out using naive CD4+ T cells from PBMCs. The subset is: CD45RA+ positively selected. These receptors all stem from a man aged 18 to 29 in good health. Some clones in this sample may be carry-over from other donors' samples.

This rearrangement joins TRBV29-1 to TRBJ2-7; 10 positions agree with TRBD2. V was pared by 6 bases and J by 2 bases, with 10 bases of the junction left unmatched. Germline-derived CDR1 and CDR2 are SQVTM and ANQGSEA. CDR3 length: 15 residues. The CDR3 nucleotides read TGCAGCGTACGTCCCGGGACTAGCGAGACCTACGAGCAGTACTTC. Its translation: CSVRPGTSETYEQYF.

In this sample, this clone turned up a few times. In the same sample, other DNA sequences code for this CDR3. V is TRBV25-1 and J is TRBJ1-5; TRBD1 aligns across 8 bases. Trimming at V came to 7 bases and at J to 2 bases, leaving 1 base not matched to a gene. The germline CDR1 and CDR2 sequences are MGHDK and SYGVNS. This CDR3 spans 13 amino acids. The DNA of the CDR3 is TGTGCCAGCACGGGACAGGGCAATCAGCCCCAGCATTTT. Amino acid sequence: CASTGQGNQPQHF. The whole variable domain, filled in from reference TRBV25-1 and TRBJ1-5, reads EADIYQTPRYLVIGTGKKITLECSQTMGHDKMYWYQQDPGMELHLIHYSYGVNSTEKGDLSSESTVSRIRTEHFPLTLESARPSHTSQYLCASTGQGNQPQHFGDGTRLSIL.

This clone showed up just once. The same CDR3 can be traced to other DNA sequences in this sample. The chain links TRBV5-1 to TRBJ2-7; 7 nucleotides line up with TRBD1. The CDR3 length is 13 residues. The trim removed 4 bases at V and 2 bases at J, leaving 3 bases unmatched. The germline CDR1 and CDR2 sequences are SGHRS and YFSETQ. The CDR3 DNA sequence: TGCGCCAGCAGCCCGACAGGGACCTACGAGCAGTACTTC. Translated, it gives CASSPTGTYEQYF.

The chain has TRBV4-1 and TRBJ1-5; no reliable D call. This CDR3 has 14 residues. Trimming took off 1 base at V and 7 bases at J, with 11 bases between the two ends. The germline gives CDR1 MGHRA, CDR2 YSYEKL. The CDR3 DNA is TGCGCCAGCAGCCAAGTAGTCGTAGGACAGCCCCAGCATTTT. It encodes CASSQVVVGQPQHF.

The V gene is TRBV7-2, the J gene TRBJ1-5; TRBD1 matches at 7 bases. The germline gives CDR1 SGHTA, CDR2 FQGNSA. The trim removed 6 bases at V and 1 base at J, leaving 3 bases unmatched. The CDR3 is 14 residues long. This CDR3 reads CASRGTASNQPQHF. The CDR3 DNA reads TGTGCCAGCAGGGGGACAGCAAGCAATCAGCCCCAGCATTTT.

The CDR3: CASSLGPLSGNTIYF. The CDR3 region has the DNA TGTGCCAGCAGCTTAGGACCGCTCTCTGGAAACACCATATATTTT. This sequence joins TRBV7-2 and TRBJ1-3; D uncertain. V was clipped by 1 base and J by 0 bases, with 7 bases between them. Germline values: CDR1 SGHTA, CDR2 FQGNSA. This CDR3 is built from 15 residues.

V and J are TRBV7-2 and TRBJ2-3, with 7 bases fitting TRBD2. Germline V gene sequence: CDR1 SGHTA, CDR2 FQGNSA. V was clipped by 5 bases and J by 8 bases; unmatched bases: 1. This CDR3 has 11 residues. CDR3 DNA sequence: TGTGCCAGCAGCCCGGGGGGTACGCAGTATTTT. Residues: CASSPGGTQYF.

A single count supports this clone. J is TRBJ2-3 and V is TRBV11-3; 7 bases agree with TRBD1. Germline V gene data show CDR1 as SGHNT and CDR2 as YENEEA. The CDR3 is 13 amino acids. V trimming: 6 bases; J trimming: 6 bases; junction bases outside the gene matches: 6. CDR3 sequence (DNA): TGTGCCAGCAGTAAGGGGGCGGGCGATACGCAGTATTTT. Its protein is CASSKGAGDTQYF.

This rearrangement joins TRBV6-1 to TRBJ1-1, with 7 bases matching TRBD1. The trim removed 7 bases at V and 4 bases at J, leaving 6 bases unmatched. This CDR3 comprises 13 residues. Germline V lookup: CDR1 MNHNS, CDR2 SASEGT. CDR3 nucleotide sequence: TGTGCCAGCATCACAGGGGACGGCACTGAAGCTTTCTTT. Protein product: CASITGDGTEAFF.

The gene calls are TRBV5-1 and TRBJ2-7; possible D gene TRBD2, 5 bases. Germline values: CDR1 SGHRS, CDR2 YFSETQ. The V and J ends lost 1 base and 5 bases respectively, with 13 bases between them. This CDR3 comprises 14 residues. The CDR3 sequence is CASSLSNPGNEQYF. The CDR3 nucleotides are TGCGCCAGCAGCTTGTCAAACCCCGGGAACGAGCAGTACTTC.

The chain joins TRBV7-9 to TRBJ1-5; TRBD1 agrees at 9 bases. This CDR3 is 14 amino acids long. Trimming took 5 bases from V and 6 from J; bases not matched to a gene: 5. Germline assignment: CDR1 SEHNR and CDR2 FQNEAQ (reference sequence). The DNA for the CDR3 is TGTGCCAGCAGCCGGACAGGGGCGGTTCAGCCCCAGCATTTT. It yields the protein CASSRTGAVQPQHF.

The chain links TRBV28 to TRBJ2-3; 8 nucleotides match TRBD1. V shed 6 bases, J shed 4 bases, and the junction held 6 bases outside the gene matches. Germline assignment: CDR1 MDHEN and CDR2 SYDVKM. This CDR3 is built from 14 residues. CDR3 bases: TGTGCCAGCAGGGTCTCAGGGGGCGCAGATACGCAGTATTTT. It yields the protein CASRVSGGADTQYF.

V and J are TRBV7-3 and TRBJ2-2; no clear D gene. The CDR3 covers 16 residues. Germline loops: CDR1 SGHTA, CDR2 FQGTGA. The ends were cut back, 5 bases at V and 2 bases at J, with 15 bases in the middle. The CDR3: CASSLQARSNTGELFF. CDR3 coding DNA: TGTGCCAGCAGCCTCCAGGCTAGGTCCAACACCGGGGAGCTGTTTTTT.

The V gene is TRBV5-8, the J gene TRBJ2-1; TRBD2 agrees at 11 bases. The germline V gene has CDR1 SGHTS and CDR2 YDEGEE. This CDR3 region has 16 residues. The ends lost 5 bases at V and 4 bases at J; junction bases unmatched: 8. The chain's CDR3 is CASRTLLAGEYNEQFF. The CDR3 bases are TGTGCCAGCAGGACCCTACTAGCGGGAGAATACAATGAGCAGTTCTTC. The entire variable domain, with the rest obtained from reference TRBV5-8 and TRBJ2-1, is as follows: EAGVTQSPTHLIKTRGQQATLRCSPISGHTSVYWYQQALGLGLQFLLWYDEGEERNRGNFPPRFSGRQFPNYSSELNVNALELEDSALYLCASRTLLAGEYNEQFFGPGTRLTVL.